The T cell receptor (beta chain) described here comes from a study of T cells in Graves' hyperthyroidism and ophthalmopathy. It was RNA transcripts that yielded the amplified TCR beta CDR3 regions. Using the HTBI primer set, a first-round RT-PCR was run on the TCR CDR3. TCRdb re-analysed the multiplex PCR reads in MiXCR, keeping a single row per CDR3 protein. The sample contains about 350,000 distinct CDR3 sequences, approximately 19% of which appear only once. V lost 1 base, J lost 2 bases, and 11 bases lay in between. The CDR3 runs 15 residues. CDR1 SEHNR and CDR2 FQNEAQ come from the germline V gene (reference sequence). This clonotype has at least ten counts.

The sequencing input was blood. The sequence was collected from a woman aged 18 to 35 with Graves' hyperthyroidism. The chain carries TRBV7-9 and TRBJ2-5; D might be TRBD1 (6 bases). The CDR3 DNA follows: TGTGCCAGCAGCTTAGGAGGACAGATTCAAGAGACCCAGTACTTC. Translation: CASSLGGQIQETQYF.